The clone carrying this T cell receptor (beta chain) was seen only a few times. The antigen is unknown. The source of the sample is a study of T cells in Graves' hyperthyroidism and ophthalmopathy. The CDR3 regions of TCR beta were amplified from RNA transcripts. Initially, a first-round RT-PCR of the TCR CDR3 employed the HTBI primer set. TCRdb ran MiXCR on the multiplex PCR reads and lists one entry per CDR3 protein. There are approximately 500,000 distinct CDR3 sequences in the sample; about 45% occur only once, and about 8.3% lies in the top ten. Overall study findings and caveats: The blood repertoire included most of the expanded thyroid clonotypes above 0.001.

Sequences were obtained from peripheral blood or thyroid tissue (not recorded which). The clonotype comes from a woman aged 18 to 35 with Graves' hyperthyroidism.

The CDR3 region is CASRITSGTETQYF. CDR3 bases: TGCGCCAGCAGGATCACTAGCGGGACGGAGACCCAGTACTTC. The genes are TRBV5-1 and TRBJ2-5; 10 nucleotides align to TRBD2. With 5 bases clipped from V and 5 bases from J, the junction kept 6 bases outside the gene matches. CDR1 and CDR2 from the germline V gene are SGHRS and YFSETQ. The CDR3 loop spans 14 amino acids.